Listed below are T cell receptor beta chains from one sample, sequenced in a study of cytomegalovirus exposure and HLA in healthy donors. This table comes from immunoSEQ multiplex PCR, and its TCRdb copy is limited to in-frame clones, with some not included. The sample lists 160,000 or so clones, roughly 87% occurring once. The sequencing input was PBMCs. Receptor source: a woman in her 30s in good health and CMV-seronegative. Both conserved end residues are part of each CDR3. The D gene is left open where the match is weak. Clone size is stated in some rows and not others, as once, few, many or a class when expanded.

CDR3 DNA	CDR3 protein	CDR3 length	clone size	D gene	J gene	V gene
TGTGCCACCAGCAGAACCCGTGGGACAGGGACCTATGGCTACACCTTC	CATSRTRGTGTYGYTF	16	-	TRBD1	TRBJ1-2	TRBV15
TGTGCCAGCAGTGCGTATTACAATGAGCAGTTCTTC	CASSAYYNEQFF	12	-	-	TRBJ2-1	TRBV28
TGTGCCAGCAGTTTACTCGCTAGTCAGCCCCAGCATTTT	CASSLLASQPQHF	13	few	-	TRBJ1-5	TRBV27
TGCAGCGTTGGACAGATCAATCAGCCCCAGCATTTT	CSVGQINQPQHF	12	few	-	TRBJ1-5	TRBV29-1
TGTGCCAGCAGCCGGGGGTGGACCCCAAGGGGCACTGAAGCTTTCTTT	CASSRGWTPRGTEAFF	16	-	-	TRBJ1-1	TRBV7-3
TGTGCCAGCAGCTTCACAGGGGCTACGGGAAACACCATATATTTT	CASSFTGATGNTIYF	15	-	TRBD1	TRBJ1-3	TRBV7-9
TGTGCCAGCAGCAAAACGGGGGGACATCCCTACGAGCAGTACTTC	CASSKTGGHPYEQYF	15	-	-	TRBJ2-7	TRBV21-1
TGTGCCAGCAGCGGTCATAGCGGGAGTAGCACAGATACGCAGTATTTT	CASSGHSGSSTDTQYF	16	-	TRBD2	TRBJ2-3	TRBV9
TGCGCCAGCAGTGAGTCCGGCAGAGACTACGAGCAGTACTTC	CASSESGRDYEQYF	14	once	-	TRBJ2-7	TRBV10-1
TGTGCCAGCAGGCTAGCCGGGACTAGCTTTGGCGTTGGAGATACGCAGTATTTT	CASRLAGTSFGVGDTQYF	18	once	TRBD2	TRBJ2-3	TRBV27
TGTGCCAGCAGTGAAGAAGGACTCACTTCAGCGGAGCAGTACTTC	CASSEEGLTSAEQYF	15	few	-	TRBJ2-7	TRBV2
TGTGCCAGCAGCGGGGACATTCGAACGGAGGAGCTGTTTTTT	CASSGDIRTEELFF	14	-	-	TRBJ2-2	TRBV9
TGTGCCAGCAGTCGGGACAATCCCATGAACACTGAAGCTTTCTTT	CASSRDNPMNTEAFF	15	-	-	TRBJ1-1	TRBV6-5
TGTGCCAGCAGTGTAAAGCGGGAGAGGTCCTACGAGCAGTACTTC	CASSVKRERSYEQYF	15	-	TRBD2	TRBJ2-7	TRBV25-1
TGTGCCAGCAGCTTAGGGGGGCTCGAGCAGTACTTC	CASSLGGLEQYF	12	few	-	TRBJ2-7	TRBV7-9
TGTGCCAGCAGTTCCGGAGGGGTTGGATACGAGCAGTACTTC	CASSSGGVGYEQYF	14	-	-	TRBJ2-7	TRBV11-1
TGTGCCAGCAGTCCGCACAGGGGTGGCGGCTACACCTTC	CASSPHRGGGYTF	13	-	TRBD1	TRBJ1-2	TRBV7-3
TGTGCCAGTAGTATAGATGTGGCGGGGCCAACCTACGAGCAGTACTTC	CASSIDVAGPTYEQYF	16	-	-	TRBJ2-7	TRBV19
TGTGCCAGCAGCCAAGCGGTGGCGGGAGGGGTTTATGAGCAGTACTTC	CASSQAVAGGVYEQYF	16	-	TRBD2	TRBJ2-7	TRBV4-2
TGTGCCAGCAGCTTACCTATGGGACTAGCGGGGGCAGATACGCAGTATTTT	CASSLPMGLAGADTQYF	17	-	TRBD2	TRBJ2-3	TRBV7-6
TGTGCCAGCAGTCCCGCGAACACCGGGGAGCTGTTTTTT	CASSPANTGELFF	13	-	-	TRBJ2-2	TRBV6-5
TGTGCCAGCTCTCCAGGGGGCGGGGAGCAGTTCTTC	CASSPGGGEQFF	12	-	TRBD1	TRBJ2-1	TRBV18
TGTGCCAGCAGCGCTGGACAGGGTGGGCAGCCCCAGCATTTT	CASSAGQGGQPQHF	14	-	TRBD1	TRBJ1-5	TRBV9
TGTGCCAGCTGGCGGGGGAGTAGTTCAGATACGCAGTATTTT	CASWRGSSSDTQYF	14	-	TRBD2	TRBJ2-3	TRBV6-5
TGTGCCAGCAGTTTATTCCTAGCGGGATACACAGATACGCAGTATTTT	CASSLFLAGYTDTQYF	16	-	TRBD2	TRBJ2-3	TRBV28
TGCGCCAGCAGCTTGGGCCGGGGCCAAGAGACCCAGTACTTC	CASSLGRGQETQYF	14	-	-	TRBJ2-5	TRBV5-1
TGTGCCAGCAGCCGGACAGGGAACGAGCAGTACTTC	CASSRTGNEQYF	12	-	TRBD1	TRBJ2-7	TRBV6-5
TGCGCCAGCAGTGAGTCAGGGGTAGCGGGGGGACGATACAATGAGCAGTTCTTC	CASSESGVAGGRYNEQFF	18	-	TRBD2	TRBJ2-1	TRBV10-1